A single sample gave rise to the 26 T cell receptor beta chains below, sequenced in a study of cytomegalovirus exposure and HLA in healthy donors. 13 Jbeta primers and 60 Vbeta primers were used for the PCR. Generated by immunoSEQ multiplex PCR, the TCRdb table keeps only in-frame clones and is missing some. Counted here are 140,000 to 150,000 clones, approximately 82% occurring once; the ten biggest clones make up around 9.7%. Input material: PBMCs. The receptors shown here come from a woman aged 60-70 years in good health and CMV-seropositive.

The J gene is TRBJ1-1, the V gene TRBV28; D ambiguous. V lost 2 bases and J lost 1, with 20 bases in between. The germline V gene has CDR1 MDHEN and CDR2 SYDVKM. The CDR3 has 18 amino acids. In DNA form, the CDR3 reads TGTGCCAGCAGTTTAGGTGGGAGGCGGTGGGGATGGAACACTGAAGCTTTCTTT. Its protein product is CASSLGGRRWGWNTEAFF.

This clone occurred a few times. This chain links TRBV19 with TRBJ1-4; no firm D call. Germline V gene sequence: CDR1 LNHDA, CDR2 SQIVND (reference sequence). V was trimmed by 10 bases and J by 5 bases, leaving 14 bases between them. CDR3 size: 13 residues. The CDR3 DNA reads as TGTGCCACCACGGGAGTCTACAATGAAAAACTGTTTTTT. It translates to CATTGVYNEKLFF.

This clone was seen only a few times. The CDR3 loop reads CASSKGQVVGQPQHF. The CDR3 DNA reads TGTGCCAGCAGCAAGGGACAGGTTGTTGGTCAGCCCCAGCATTTT. This chain connects TRBV5-8 to TRBJ1-5; 8 bases are a match to TRBD1. J gave up 6 bases and V 4 bases, and 9 bases lay outside the gene matches. The CDR3 has 15 amino acids. Germline V lookup: CDR1 SGHTS, CDR2 YDEGEE.

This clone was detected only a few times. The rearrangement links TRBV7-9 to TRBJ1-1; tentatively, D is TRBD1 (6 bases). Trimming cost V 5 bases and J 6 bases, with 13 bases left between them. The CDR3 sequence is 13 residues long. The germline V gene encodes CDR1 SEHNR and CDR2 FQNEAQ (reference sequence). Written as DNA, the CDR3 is TGTGCCAGCAGCCTAACAGGGCAGGCTGAAGCTTTCTTT. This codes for CASSLTGQAEAFF.

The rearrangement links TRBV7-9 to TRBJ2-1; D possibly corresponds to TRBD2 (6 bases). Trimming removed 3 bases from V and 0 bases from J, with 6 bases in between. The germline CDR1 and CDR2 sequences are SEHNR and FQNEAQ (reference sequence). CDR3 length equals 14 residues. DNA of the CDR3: TGTGCCAGCAGCTTGGGGGGCTCCTACAATGAGCAGTTCTTC. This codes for CASSLGGSYNEQFF.

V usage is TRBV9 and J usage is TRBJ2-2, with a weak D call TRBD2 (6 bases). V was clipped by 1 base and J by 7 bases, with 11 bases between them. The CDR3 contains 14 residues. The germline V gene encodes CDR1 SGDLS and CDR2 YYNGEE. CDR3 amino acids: CASSVRGSGGELFF. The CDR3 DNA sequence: TGTGCCAGCAGCGTACGGGGGAGTGGCGGGGAGCTGTTTTTT.

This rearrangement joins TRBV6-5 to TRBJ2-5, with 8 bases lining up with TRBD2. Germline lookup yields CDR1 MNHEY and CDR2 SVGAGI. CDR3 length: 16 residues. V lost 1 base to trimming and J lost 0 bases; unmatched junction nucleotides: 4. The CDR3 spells CASSYLVAGYQETQYF. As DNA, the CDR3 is TGTGCCAGCAGTTACTTGGTAGCGGGGTACCAAGAGACCCAGTACTTC.

The CDR3 DNA is TGTGCCAGCAGTCCCACAGGGGACGTTCAAGCTTTCTTT. This encodes CASSPTGDVQAFF. V gene TRBV28 combines with J gene TRBJ1-1; the match to TRBD1 covers 7 bases. CDR3 length: 13 residues. Trimming took 5 bases from V and 9 from J; bases not matched to a gene: 9. The germline V gene encodes CDR1 MDHEN and CDR2 SYDVKM. The variable domain in full, with the rest retrieved from reference TRBV28 and TRBJ1-1, is DVKVTQSSRYLVKRTGEKVFLECVQDMDHENMFWYRQDPGLGLRLIYFSYDVKMKEKGDIPEGYSVSREKKERFSLILESASTNQTSMYLCASSPTGDVQAFFGQGTRLTVV.

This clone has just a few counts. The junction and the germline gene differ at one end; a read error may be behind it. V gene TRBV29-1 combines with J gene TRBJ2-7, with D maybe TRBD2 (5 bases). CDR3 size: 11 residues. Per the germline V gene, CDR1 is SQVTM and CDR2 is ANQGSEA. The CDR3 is CSAVDSDEQYF. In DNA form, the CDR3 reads TGCAGCGCCGTGGACTCCGACGAGCAGTACTTC.

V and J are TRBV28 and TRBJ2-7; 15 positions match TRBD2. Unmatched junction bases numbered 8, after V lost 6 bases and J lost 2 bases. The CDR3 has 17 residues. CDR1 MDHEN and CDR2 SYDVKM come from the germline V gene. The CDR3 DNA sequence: TGTGCCAGCAGCTCCGGGACTAGCGGGAGGTATGCCTACGAGCAGTACTTC. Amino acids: CASSSGTSGRYAYEQYF.

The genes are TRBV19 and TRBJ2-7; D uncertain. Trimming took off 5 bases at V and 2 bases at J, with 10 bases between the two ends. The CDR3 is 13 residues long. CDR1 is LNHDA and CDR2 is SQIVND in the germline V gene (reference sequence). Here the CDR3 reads CASSENGAYEQYF. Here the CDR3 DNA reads TGTGCCAGTAGTGAGAACGGAGCCTACGAGCAGTACTTC.

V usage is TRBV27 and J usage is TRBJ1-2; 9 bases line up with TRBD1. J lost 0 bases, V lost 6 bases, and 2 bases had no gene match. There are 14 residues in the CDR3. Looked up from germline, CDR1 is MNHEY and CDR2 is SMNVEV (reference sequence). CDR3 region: CASRGQGTNYGYTF. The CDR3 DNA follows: TGTGCCAGCAGGGGACAGGGAACTAACTATGGCTACACCTTC.

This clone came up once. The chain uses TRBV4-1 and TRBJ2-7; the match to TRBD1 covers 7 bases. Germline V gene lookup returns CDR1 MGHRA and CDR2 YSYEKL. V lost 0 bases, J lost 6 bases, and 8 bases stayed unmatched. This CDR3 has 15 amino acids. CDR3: CASSQDEGAAGEQYF. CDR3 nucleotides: TGCGCCAGCAGCCAAGATGAGGGGGCGGCCGGCGAGCAGTACTTC.

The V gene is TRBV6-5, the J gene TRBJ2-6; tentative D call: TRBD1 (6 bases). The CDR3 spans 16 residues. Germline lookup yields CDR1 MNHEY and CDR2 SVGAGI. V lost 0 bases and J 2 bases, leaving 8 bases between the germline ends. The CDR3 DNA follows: TGTGCCAGCAGTTACTCGAGGACAGCTGGGGCCAACGTCCTGACTTTC. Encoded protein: CASSYSRTAGANVLTF.

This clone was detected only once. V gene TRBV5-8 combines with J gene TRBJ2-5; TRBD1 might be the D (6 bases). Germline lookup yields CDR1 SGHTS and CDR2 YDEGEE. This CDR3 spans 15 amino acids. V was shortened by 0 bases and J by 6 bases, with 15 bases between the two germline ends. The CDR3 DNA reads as TGTGCCAGCAGCTTGGGCCAGGACAGAAGACAGACCCAGTACTTC. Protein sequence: CASSLGQDRRQTQYF.

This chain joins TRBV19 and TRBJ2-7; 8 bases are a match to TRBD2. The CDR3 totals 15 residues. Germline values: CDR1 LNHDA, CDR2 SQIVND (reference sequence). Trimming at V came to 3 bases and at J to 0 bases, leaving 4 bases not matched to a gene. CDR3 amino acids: CASSMGGRSSYEQYF. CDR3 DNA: TGTGCCAGTAGTATGGGCGGGAGGAGCTCCTACGAGCAGTACTTC. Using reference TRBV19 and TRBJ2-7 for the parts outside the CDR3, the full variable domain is DGGITQSPKYLFRKEGQNVTLSCEQNLNHDAMYWYRQDPGQGLRLIYYSQIVNDFQKGDIAEGYSVSREKKESFPLTVTSAQKNPTAFYLCASSMGGRSSYEQYFGPGTRLTVT.

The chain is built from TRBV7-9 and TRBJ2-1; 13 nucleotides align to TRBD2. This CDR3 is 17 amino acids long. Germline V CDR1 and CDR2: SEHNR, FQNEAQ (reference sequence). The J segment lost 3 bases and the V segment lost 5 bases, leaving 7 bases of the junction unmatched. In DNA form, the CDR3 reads TGTGCCAGCAGCCCCCCCGGGACTAGCGGGAACTACAATGAGCAGTTCTTC. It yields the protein CASSPPGTSGNYNEQFF.

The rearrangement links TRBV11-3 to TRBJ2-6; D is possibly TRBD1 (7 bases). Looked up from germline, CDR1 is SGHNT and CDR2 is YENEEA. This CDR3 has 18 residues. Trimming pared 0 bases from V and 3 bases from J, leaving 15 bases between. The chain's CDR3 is CASSLDRLGGGGANVLTF. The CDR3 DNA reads TGTGCCAGCAGCTTAGACAGACTAGGGGGCGGTGGGGCCAACGTCCTGACTTTC. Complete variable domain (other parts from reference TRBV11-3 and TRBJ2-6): EAGVVQSPRYKIIEKKQPVAFWCNPISGHNTLYWYLQNLGQGPELLIRYENEEAVDDSQLPKDRFSAERLKGVDSTLKIQPAELGDSAVYLCASSLDRLGGGGANVLTFGAGSRLTVL.

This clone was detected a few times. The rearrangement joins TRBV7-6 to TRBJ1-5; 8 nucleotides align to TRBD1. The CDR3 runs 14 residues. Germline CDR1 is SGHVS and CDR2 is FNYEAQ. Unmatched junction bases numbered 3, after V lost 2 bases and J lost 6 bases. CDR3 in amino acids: CASSLSGGGQPQHF. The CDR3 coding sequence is TGTGCCAGCAGCTTATCAGGGGGCGGTCAGCCCCAGCATTTT.

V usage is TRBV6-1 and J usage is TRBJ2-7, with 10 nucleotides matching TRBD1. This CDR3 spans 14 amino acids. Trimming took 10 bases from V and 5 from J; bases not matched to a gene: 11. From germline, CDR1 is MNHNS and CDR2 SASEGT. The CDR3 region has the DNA TGTGCCACCTCGAGCCGGGACAGGGGCGACGAGCAGTACTTC. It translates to CATSSRDRGDEQYF.

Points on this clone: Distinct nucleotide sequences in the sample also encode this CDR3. The CDR3 spells CASSLGTSVAEQYF. In nucleotides, the CDR3 is TGTGCCAGCAGTTTGGGGACTAGCGTTGCCGAGCAGTACTTC. This chain joins TRBV27 and TRBJ2-7; 10 nucleotides align to TRBD2. Germline lookup yields CDR1 MNHEY and CDR2 SMNVEV (reference sequence). The CDR3 totals 14 residues. The J segment lost 6 bases and the V segment lost 3 bases, leaving 5 bases of the junction unmatched.

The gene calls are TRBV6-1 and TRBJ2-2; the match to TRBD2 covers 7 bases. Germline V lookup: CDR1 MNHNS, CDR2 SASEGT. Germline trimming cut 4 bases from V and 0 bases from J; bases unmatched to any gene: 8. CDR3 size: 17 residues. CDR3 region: CASSASEAGPNTGELFF. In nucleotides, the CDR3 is TGTGCCAGCAGTGCCTCGGAAGCGGGACCGAACACCGGGGAGCTGTTTTTT.

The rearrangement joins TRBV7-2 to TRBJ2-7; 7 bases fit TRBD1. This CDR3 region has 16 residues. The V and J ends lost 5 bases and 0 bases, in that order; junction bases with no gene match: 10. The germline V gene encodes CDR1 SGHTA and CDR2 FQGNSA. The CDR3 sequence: CASSADVTGSSYEQYF. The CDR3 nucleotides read TGTGCCAGCAGCGCCGACGTGACAGGGAGCTCCTACGAGCAGTACTTC.

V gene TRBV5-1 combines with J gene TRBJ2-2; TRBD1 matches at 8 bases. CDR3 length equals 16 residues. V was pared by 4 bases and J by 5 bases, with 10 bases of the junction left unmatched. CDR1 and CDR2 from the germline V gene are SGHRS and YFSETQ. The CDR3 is CASSHAGTGGTGELFF. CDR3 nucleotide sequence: TGCGCCAGCAGCCACGCCGGGACAGGCGGAACCGGGGAGCTGTTTTTT.

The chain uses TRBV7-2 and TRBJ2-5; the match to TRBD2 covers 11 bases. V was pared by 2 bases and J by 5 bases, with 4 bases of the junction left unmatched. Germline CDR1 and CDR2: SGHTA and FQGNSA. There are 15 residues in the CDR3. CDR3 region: CASSLTSGSVETQYF. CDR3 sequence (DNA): TGTGCCAGCAGCTTAACTAGCGGGAGTGTGGAGACCCAGTACTTC.

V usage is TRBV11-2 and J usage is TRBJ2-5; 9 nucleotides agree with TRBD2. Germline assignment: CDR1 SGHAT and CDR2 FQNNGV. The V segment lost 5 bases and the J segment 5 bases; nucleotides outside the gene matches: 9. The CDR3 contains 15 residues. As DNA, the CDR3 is TGTGCCAGCAGCCAGGGGCGGGAGGGCCGGGAGACCCAGTACTTC. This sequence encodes CASSQGREGRETQYF.